This T cell receptor beta chain was profiled in a study of blood T cell repertoires in COVID-19 (dated by TCRdb to the early 2020s). As for the study more broadly: The collaborator samples originated in the United States, Italy and Spain and spanned the acute and convalescent phases of COVID-19. HLA class I and class II types, where available, came from metadata supplied by the sample provider rather than from assay-based typing. The material from the prospective study consisted of cDNA or gDNA derived from T cells, B-cell-depleted T cells, or PBMCs. The dataset comprised deeply sampled blood TCRbeta repertoires from subjects exposed to, actively infected with, or recovered from COVID-19. Nearly every sample came with metadata listing a de-identified subject ID, COVID-19 status, age in years and sex. A freely available public database, intended as a resource for researchers studying the immune response to SARS-CoV-2, is where the repertoires were released. Samples came from the ongoing ImmuneRACE study (first 160 participants) plus 1,254 subjects from 6 global collaborators.

TCRbeta CDR3 regions were amplified from genomic DNA by means of the immunoSEQ Assay, a bias-controlled multiplex PCR. Per the source publication's procedure: Nucleated cell counts per sample were estimated from amplification of reference gene primers within the assay. To quantify the absolute abundance of each unique TCRbeta CDR3 rearrangement, sequence reads were collapsed and filtered. For each sample, productive Simpson clonality was calculated as the square root of Simpson's diversity index across productive rearrangements. Not all clones reach the TCRdb copy of this immuneACCESS table, which keeps in-frame sequences only. Checked studies attribute under half of the gap to unresolved V genes and leave the rest unexplained. That table furnishes V, J and clone size, whereas the DNA furnished D and trimming. A total of 390,000 or so clones appear in this sample, about nine tenths of them only once. The top ten clones comprise almost 1.5% of the sample.

Collaborating institutions collected whole blood in K2EDTA tubes following their own protocols. For TCRbeta analysis, collaborator samples were shipped as frozen whole blood, as isolated PBMCs, or as DNA extracted from either sample type. Paper-wide results and their limitations: The amount of clinical and demographic metadata varied by source and participant and was provided uncurated.

Reading from cysteine to phenylalanine, the CDR3 counts 15 amino acids. Only the CDR3 part of the read is kept: 45 bases, read in frame from the first base. Trimming at the junction amounts to 5 bases on V and 2 bases on J, and the germline ends lie 13 bases apart. The germline V gene (reference sequence) sets CDR1 to MNHEY and CDR2 to SMNVEV. As for this clone: Its binding antigen is unknown. Base quality data are lacking; no much larger clone is found one base away.

The source of this sequence is a woman in her 30s with active or convalescent COVID-19. The rearranged chain carries TRBV27 and TRBJ1-5; TRBD1 could be the D gene, as 6 bases match. Sequenced material: peripheral blood. The CDR3 protein: CASSETGLGNQPQHF. The nucleotide sequence reads TGTGCCAGCAGTGAAACAGGGCTGGGCAATCAGCCCCAGCATTTT.